The T cell receptor (beta chain) described here comes from a study of Graves' ophthalmopathy and Graves' hyperthyroidism. Investigators amplified TCR beta CDR3 regions from RNA transcripts. RT-PCR with HTBI primers came first, then second-round multiplex PCR. TCRdb ran MiXCR on the multiplex PCR reads and lists one entry per CDR3 protein. The sample shows around 1.1 million distinct CDR3 sequences, 35% to 40% of them seen only once. There are many counts of this clonotype. Other autoimmune diseases, uncontrolled infections, pregnancy or lactation ruled patients out of participation. Germline lookup yields CDR1 SGDLS and CDR2 YYNGEE. Between the trimmed V and J ends, which lost 2 bases and 3 bases, there was a span of 12 bases. CDR3 length: 14 residues.

The chain combines TRBV9 with TRBJ2-7, with D perhaps TRBD1 (6 bases). The TCR was taken from an adult man with Graves' hyperthyroidism. Sequenced sample: peripheral blood or thyroid tissue (not recorded which). CDR3 loop: CASSVGQKYYEQYF. The CDR3 region has the DNA TGTGCCAGCAGCGTGGGACAAAAATACTACGAGCAGTACTTC. The full variable domain, in which reference TRBV9 and TRBJ2-7 provide the parts outside the CDR3, is DSGVTQTPKHLITATGQRVTLRCSPRSGDLSVYWYQQSLDQGLQFLIQYYNGEERAKGNILERFSAQQFPDLHSELNLSSLELGDSALYFCASSVGQKYYEQYFGPGTRLTVT.